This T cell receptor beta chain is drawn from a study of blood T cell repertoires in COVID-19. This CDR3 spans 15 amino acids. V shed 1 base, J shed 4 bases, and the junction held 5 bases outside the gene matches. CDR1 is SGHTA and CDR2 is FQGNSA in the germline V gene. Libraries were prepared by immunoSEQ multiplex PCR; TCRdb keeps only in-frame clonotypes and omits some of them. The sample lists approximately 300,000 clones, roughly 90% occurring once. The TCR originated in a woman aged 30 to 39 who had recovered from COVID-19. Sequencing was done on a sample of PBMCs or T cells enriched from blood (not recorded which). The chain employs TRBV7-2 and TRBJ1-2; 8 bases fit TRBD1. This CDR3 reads CASSLGSGTGYGYTF. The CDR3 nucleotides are TGTGCCAGCAGCTTAGGATCAGGGACAGGCTATGGCTACACCTTC.